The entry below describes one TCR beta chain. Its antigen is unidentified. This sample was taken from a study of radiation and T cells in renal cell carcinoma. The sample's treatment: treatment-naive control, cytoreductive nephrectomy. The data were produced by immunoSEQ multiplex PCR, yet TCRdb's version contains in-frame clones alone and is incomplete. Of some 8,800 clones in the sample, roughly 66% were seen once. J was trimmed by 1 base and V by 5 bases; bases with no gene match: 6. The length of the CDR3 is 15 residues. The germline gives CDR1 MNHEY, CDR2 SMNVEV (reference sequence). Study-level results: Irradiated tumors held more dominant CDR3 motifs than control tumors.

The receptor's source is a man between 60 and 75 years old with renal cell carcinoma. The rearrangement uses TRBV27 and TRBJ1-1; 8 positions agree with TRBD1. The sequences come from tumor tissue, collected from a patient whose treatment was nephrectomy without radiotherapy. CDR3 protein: CASSPGDRSNTEAFF. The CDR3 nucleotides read TGTGCCAGCAGTCCCGGGGACAGGTCGAACACTGAAGCTTTCTTT.